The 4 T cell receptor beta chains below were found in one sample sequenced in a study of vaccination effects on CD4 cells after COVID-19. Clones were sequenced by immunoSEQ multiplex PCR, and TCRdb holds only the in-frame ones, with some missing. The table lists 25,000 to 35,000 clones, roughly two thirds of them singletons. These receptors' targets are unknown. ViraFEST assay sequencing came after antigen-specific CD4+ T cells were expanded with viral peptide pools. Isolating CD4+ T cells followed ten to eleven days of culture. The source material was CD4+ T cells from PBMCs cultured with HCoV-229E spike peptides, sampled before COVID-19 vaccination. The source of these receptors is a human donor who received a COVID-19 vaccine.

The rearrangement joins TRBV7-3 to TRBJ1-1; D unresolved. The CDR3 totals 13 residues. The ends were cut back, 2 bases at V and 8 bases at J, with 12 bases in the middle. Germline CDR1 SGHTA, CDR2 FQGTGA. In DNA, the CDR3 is TGTGCCAGCAGCTTAGGGCCTTCGGGGGAAGCTTTCTTT. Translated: CASSLGPSGEAFF. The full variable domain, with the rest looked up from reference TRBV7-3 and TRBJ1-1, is GAGVSQTPSNKVTEKGKYVELRCDPISGHTALYWYRQSLGQGPEFLIYFQGTGAADDSGLPNDRFFAVRPEGSVSTLKIQRTERGDSAVYLCASSLGPSGEAFFGQGTRLTVV.

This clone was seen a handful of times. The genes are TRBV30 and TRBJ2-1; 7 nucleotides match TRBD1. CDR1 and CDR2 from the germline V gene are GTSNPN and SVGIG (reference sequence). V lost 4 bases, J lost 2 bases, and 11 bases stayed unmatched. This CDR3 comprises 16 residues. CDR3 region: CAWTSVGTATYNEQFF. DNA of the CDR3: TGTGCCTGGACGTCCGTCGGGACAGCAACCTACAATGAGCAGTTCTTC.

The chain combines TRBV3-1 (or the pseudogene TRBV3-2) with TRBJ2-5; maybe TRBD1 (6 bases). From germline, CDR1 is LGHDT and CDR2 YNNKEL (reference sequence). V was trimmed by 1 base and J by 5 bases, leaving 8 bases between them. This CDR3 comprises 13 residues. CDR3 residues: CASSQAGVETQYF. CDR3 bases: TGTGCCAGCAGCCAAGCAGGGGTCGAGACCCAGTACTTC.

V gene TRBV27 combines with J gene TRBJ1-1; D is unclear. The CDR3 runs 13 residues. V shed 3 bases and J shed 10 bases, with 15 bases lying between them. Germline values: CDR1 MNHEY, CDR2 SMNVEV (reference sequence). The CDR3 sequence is CASSFAGEMTAFF. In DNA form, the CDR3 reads TGTGCCAGCAGTTTTGCCGGGGAAATGACAGCTTTCTTT.